One sample yielded the 22 T cell receptor beta chains listed below, sequenced in a study of graft-versus-host responses after intestinal transplantation. TCRdb's table, derived via immunoSEQ multiplex PCR, lists solely in-frame clones and lacks some. Of some 14,000 clones listed, about 34% are singletons. Plating combined roughly 200,000 CFSE-labeled responder cells with roughly 200,000 irradiated, violet-dye-labeled stimulator cells. The source was alloreactive CD8+ T cells from a mixed lymphocyte reaction culture, collected before intestinal transplant. Subset specified: CFSE-low proliferating T cells sorted from approximately 6-day pre-transplant mixed lymphocyte reaction (GvH or HvG direction). These receptors all stem from a human patient who received an intestinal transplant.

The chain couples TRBV2 to TRBJ2-7, with 12 bases matching TRBD1. This CDR3 comprises 15 residues. Germline V gives CDR1 SNHLY, CDR2 FYNNEI. The V segment lost 6 bases and the J segment 7 bases; nucleotides outside the gene matches: 10. CDR3 sequence (DNA): TGTGCCAGCAGGGAGGCGGGACAGGGGGCTTGGGAGCAGTACTTC. It translates to CASREAGQGAWEQYF.

This clone is medium-sized within its sample. This sequence joins TRBV12-5 and TRBJ2-3; possibly TRBD1 for D (5 bases). V lost 4 bases and J 4 bases, leaving 12 bases between the germline ends. This CDR3 has 14 residues. From germline, CDR1 is LGHNT and CDR2 FRNRAP. The CDR3 DNA reads as TGTGCTAGTGGTTCCCAGGGTTGGGCAGATACGCAGTATTTT. Translated: CASGSQGWADTQYF.

The chain joins TRBV4-2 to TRBJ1-6; D gene unclear. CDR3 length: 16 residues. Germline CDR1 and CDR2: LGHNA and YNFKEQ. The V and J ends lost 2 bases and 3 bases respectively, with 11 bases between them. The CDR3 protein is CASSQTDRLYNSPLHF. The CDR3 DNA sequence: TGTGCCAGCAGCCAAACAGACCGTCTCTATAATTCACCCCTCCACTTT.

J is TRBJ2-7 and V is TRBV5-6; perhaps TRBD2 as D (6 bases). CDR1 and CDR2 from the germline V gene are SGHDT and YYEEEE. The CDR3 extends over 14 amino acids. The V end was cut by 0 bases, the J end by 3 bases, with 10 bases between. The CDR3 DNA follows: TGTGCCAGCAGCTTGGGGGGGGTGGGCTACGAGCAGTACTTC. Its protein product is CASSLGGVGYEQYF.

The chain recombines TRBV7-9 with TRBJ2-7, with TRBD1 as a possible D gene (7 bases). This CDR3 contains 15 residues. Looked up from germline, CDR1 is SEHNR and CDR2 is FQNEAQ (reference sequence). Trimming left V 8 bases short and J 3 bases short, with 20 bases between. The CDR3 DNA follows: TGTGCCAGCGGCGGATTGGCAGGGGGGTTCTACGAGCAGTACTTC. Translated: CASGGLAGGFYEQYF.

The chain links TRBV9 to TRBJ2-7; D not certain. Germline CDR1 reads SGDLS; CDR2 reads YYNGEE. V was cut by 0 bases and J by 2 bases, with 12 bases left in between. CDR3 length equals 15 residues. Here the CDR3 reads CASSVAPNEAYEQYF. CDR3 nucleotide sequence: TGTGCCAGCAGCGTAGCCCCTAACGAGGCCTACGAGCAGTACTTC.

The CDR3 loop is CASSYGTGLSYEQYF. The CDR3 nucleotides are TGTGCCAGCAGTTATGGGACAGGGCTTTCCTACGAGCAGTACTTC. The chain uses TRBV7-8 and TRBJ2-7; 9 bases line up with TRBD1. The V segment lost 6 bases and the J segment 1 base; nucleotides outside the gene matches: 7. The CDR3 contains 15 residues. CDR1 is SGHVS and CDR2 is FQNEAQ in the germline V gene. Based on the CDR3 plus reference TRBV7-8 and TRBJ2-7, the full variable domain is GAGVSQSPRYKVAKRGQDVALRCDPISGHVSLFWYQQALGQGPEFLTYFQNEAQLDKSGLPSDRFFAERPEGSVSTLKIQRTQQEDSAVYLCASSYGTGLSYEQYFGPGTRLTVT.

The genes are TRBV29-1 and TRBJ2-6; the match to TRBD1 covers 8 bases. There are 15 residues in the CDR3. V lost 6 bases to trimming and J lost 3 bases; unmatched junction nucleotides: 7. Germline V gene sequence: CDR1 SQVTM, CDR2 ANQGSEA. In DNA form, the CDR3 reads TGCAGCGTACCACAGGGGGTACATGGGGCCAACGTCCTGACTTTC. It specifies CSVPQGVHGANVLTF.

The J gene is TRBJ1-5, the V gene TRBV28; 9 bases match TRBD1. The CDR3 totals 15 residues. CDR1 and CDR2 from the germline V gene are MDHEN and SYDVKM. J was trimmed by 9 bases and V by 5 bases; bases with no gene match: 11. The CDR3 coding sequence is TGTGCCAGCAGTCCGACGGGACAGGGTAACGTGCCCCAGCATTTT. This encodes CASSPTGQGNVPQHF.

The rearrangement uses TRBV4-3 and TRBJ2-7; no reliable D call. The CDR3 is made up of 13 amino acids. The V and J ends lost 0 bases and 2 bases respectively, with 5 bases between them. Germline values: CDR1 LGHNA, CDR2 YSLEER. In nucleotides, the CDR3 is TGCGCCAGCAGCCAAGACAGTACCTACGAGCAGTACTTC. Translating it yields CASSQDSTYEQYF.

The genes are TRBV29-1 and TRBJ2-5, with 7 bases that match TRBD1. The J call may be incorrect, as the DNA end agrees better with TRBJ2-7. Germline V lookup: CDR1 SQVTM, CDR2 ANQGSEA. This CDR3 contains 12 residues. Here the CDR3 DNA reads TGCAGCGGGGAGACAGGGTCCTACGAGCAGTACTTC. Protein: CSGETGSYEQYF.

This chain connects TRBV5-6 to TRBJ2-5; 7 bases are shared with TRBD2. J gave up 1 base and V 2 bases, and 8 bases lay outside the gene matches. This CDR3 spans 16 amino acids. Looked up from germline, CDR1 is SGHDT and CDR2 is YYEEEE. CDR3 loop: CASSFRLAAVQETQYF. Here the CDR3 DNA reads TGTGCCAGCAGCTTCAGGCTAGCGGCTGTCCAAGAGACCCAGTACTTC.

This clone was seen a few times. The chain has TRBV13 and TRBJ2-2; D unresolved. Trimming shortened V by 2 bases and J by 3 bases, and 4 bases separated the two germline ends. Germline assignment: CDR1 PRHDT and CDR2 FYEKMQ (reference sequence). The CDR3 spans 13 residues. The CDR3 DNA follows: TGTGCCAGCAGCTTATATTACACCGGGGAGCTGTTTTTT. It translates to CASSLYYTGELFF.

The chain recombines TRBV6-5 with TRBJ2-7; D remains unclear. V lost 10 bases, J lost 7 bases, and 17 bases lay in between. This CDR3 comprises 12 residues. Per the germline V gene, CDR1 is MNHEY and CDR2 is SVGAGI. This CDR3 is CATSTPAREQYF. The CDR3 region has the DNA TGTGCCACATCGACCCCGGCGAGGGAGCAGTACTTC.

As regards this clone: The junction departs from germline at one end; a sequencing error may be responsible. This rearrangement joins TRBV11-2 to TRBJ2-7, with unresolved D. CDR3 size: 11 residues. Germline V gene data show CDR1 as SGHAT and CDR2 as FQNNGV. The CDR3 bases are TGTGCCAGCAGCTTAGGGTTTATAGCTGGTTTC. Its protein product is CASSLGFIAGF.

The gene calls are TRBV7-6 and TRBJ2-1, with 10 bases fitting TRBD1. Germline trimming cut 6 bases from V and 5 bases from J; bases unmatched to any gene: 16. The CDR3 length is 18 residues. CDR1 is SGHVS, CDR2 FNYEAQ, per germline. The CDR3 nucleotides are TGTGCCAGCAGTCATCCGGGACAGGGGACTCTCTTGGACAATGAGCAGTTCTTC. Its translation: CASSHPGQGTLLDNEQFF.

The CDR3 is CASGPRGGRSYNEQFF. CDR3 nucleotides: TGCGCCAGCGGTCCTCGGGGGGGCCGCTCCTACAATGAGCAGTTCTTC. This chain uses TRBV10-2 with TRBJ2-1, with 8 bases that match TRBD2. CDR3 length: 16 amino acids. Looked up from germline, CDR1 is WSHSY and CDR2 is SAAADI. The trim removed 8 bases at V and 0 bases at J, leaving 9 bases unmatched.

This chain joins TRBV27 and TRBJ2-2; 13 nucleotides match TRBD2. CDR3 length: 17 residues. The ends lost 7 bases at V and 0 bases at J; junction bases unmatched: 5. Germline V gives CDR1 MNHEY, CDR2 SMNVEV (reference sequence). The CDR3 sequence is CASTLTSGGPNTGELFF. Here the CDR3 DNA reads TGTGCCAGCACCTTGACTAGCGGGGGGCCGAACACCGGGGAGCTGTTTTTT.

V and J are TRBV23-1 and TRBJ2-7; 11 positions agree with TRBD2. TRBV23-1 is an ORF; its function is uncertain. The CDR3 is 18 amino acids. The junction had 12 bases not matched to a gene; V was cut back by 2 bases and J by 3 bases. CDR3 DNA sequence: TGCGCCAGCAGTCAACCCTACTCCCGACTAGCGGGGTACTACGAGCAGTACTTC. This encodes CASSQPYSRLAGYYEQYF.

CDR3 DNA: TGTGCCAGCAGCTTTAGCGGGGGGCCCTCCTACGAGCAGTACTTC. It codes for CASSFSGGPSYEQYF. This chain connects TRBV11-3 to TRBJ2-7; TRBD2 aligns across 10 bases. This CDR3 region has 15 residues. The germline gives CDR1 SGHNT, CDR2 YENEEA. J gave up 0 bases and V 3 bases, and 2 bases lay outside the gene matches.

By proportion, this clone is medium-sized. V and J are TRBV5-1 and TRBJ1-2; 7 bases are a match to TRBD1. CDR1 is SGHRS and CDR2 is YFSETQ in the germline V gene. The CDR3 extends over 13 amino acids. V was clipped by 0 bases and J by 6 bases; unmatched bases: 2. CDR3 sequence (DNA): TGCGCCAGCAGCTTGGGAGGGGGCGATGGCTACACCTTC. Translation gives CASSLGGGDGYTF.

To note about this clone: Other DNA sequences in this sample translate to the same CDR3. The chain is built from TRBV9 and TRBJ2-7, with D possibly being TRBD2 (6 bases). From germline, CDR1 is SGDLS and CDR2 YYNGEE. The CDR3 extends over 14 amino acids. V lost 2 bases to trimming and J lost 0 bases, with 9 bases between them. CDR3 amino acids: CASSVGSGSYEQYF. The DNA of the CDR3 is TGTGCCAGCAGCGTGGGTAGCGGCTCCTACGAGCAGTACTTC.